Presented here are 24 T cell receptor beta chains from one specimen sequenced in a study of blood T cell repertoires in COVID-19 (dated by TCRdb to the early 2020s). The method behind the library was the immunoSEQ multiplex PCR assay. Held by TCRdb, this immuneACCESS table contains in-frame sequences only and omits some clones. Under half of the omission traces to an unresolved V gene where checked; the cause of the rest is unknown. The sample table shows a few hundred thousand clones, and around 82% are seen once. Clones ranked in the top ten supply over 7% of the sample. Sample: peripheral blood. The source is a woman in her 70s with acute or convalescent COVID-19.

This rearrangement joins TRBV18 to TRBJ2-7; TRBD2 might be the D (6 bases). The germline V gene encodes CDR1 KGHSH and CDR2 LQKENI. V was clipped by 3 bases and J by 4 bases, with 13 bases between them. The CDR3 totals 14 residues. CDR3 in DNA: TGTGCCAGCTCACCGGGGGGTCGGAGGTACGAGCAGTACGTC. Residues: CASSPGGRRYEQYV.

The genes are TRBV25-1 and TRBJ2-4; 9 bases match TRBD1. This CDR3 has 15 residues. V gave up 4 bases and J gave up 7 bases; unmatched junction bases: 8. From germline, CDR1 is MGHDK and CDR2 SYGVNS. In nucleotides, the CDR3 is TGTGCCAGCAGTGGGGAGGGACAGGGTAGGAACATTCAGTACTTC. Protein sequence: CASSGEGQGRNIQYF.

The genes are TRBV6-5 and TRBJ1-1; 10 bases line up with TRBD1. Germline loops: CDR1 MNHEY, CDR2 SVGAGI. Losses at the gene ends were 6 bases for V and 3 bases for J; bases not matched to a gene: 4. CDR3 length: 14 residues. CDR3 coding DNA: TGTGCCAGCAGGTTAGGGACAGGGGACACTGAAGCTTTCTTT. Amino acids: CASRLGTGDTEAFF.

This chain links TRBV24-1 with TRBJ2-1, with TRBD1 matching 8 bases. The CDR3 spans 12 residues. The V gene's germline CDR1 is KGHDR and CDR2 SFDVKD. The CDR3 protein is CAPRGQYNEQFF. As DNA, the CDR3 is TGTGCACCCAGGGGGCAGTACAATGAGCAGTTCTTC.

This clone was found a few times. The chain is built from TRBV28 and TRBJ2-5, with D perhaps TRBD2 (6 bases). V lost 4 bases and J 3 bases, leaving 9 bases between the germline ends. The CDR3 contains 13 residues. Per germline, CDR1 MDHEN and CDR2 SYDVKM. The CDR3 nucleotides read TGTGCCAGCAGTTCCCCGGGAGAAGAGACCCAGTACTTC. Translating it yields CASSSPGEETQYF.

The CDR3 nucleotides read TGTGCCTGGGGGACAGGGTTTGCAGATACGCAGTATTTT. Translation: CAWGTGFADTQYF. V usage is TRBV30 and J usage is TRBJ2-3, with 9 bases aligning to TRBD1. The CDR3 runs 13 residues. J gave up 4 bases and V 5 bases, and 4 bases lay outside the gene matches. Germline V gene data show CDR1 as GTSNPN and CDR2 as SVGIG (reference sequence).

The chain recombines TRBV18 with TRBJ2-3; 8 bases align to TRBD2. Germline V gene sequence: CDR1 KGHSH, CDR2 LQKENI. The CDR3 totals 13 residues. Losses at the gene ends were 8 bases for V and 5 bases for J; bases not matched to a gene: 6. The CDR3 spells CASLRGGQDTQYF. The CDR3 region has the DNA TGTGCCAGCCTCCGGGGGGGCCAAGATACGCAGTATTTT.

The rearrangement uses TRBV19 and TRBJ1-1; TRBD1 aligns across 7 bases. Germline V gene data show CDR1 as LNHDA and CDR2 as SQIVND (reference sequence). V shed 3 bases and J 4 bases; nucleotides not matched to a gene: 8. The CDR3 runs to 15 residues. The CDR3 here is CASSMGAGGGTEAFF. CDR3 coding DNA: TGTGCCAGTAGTATGGGGGCAGGGGGAGGCACTGAAGCTTTCTTT.

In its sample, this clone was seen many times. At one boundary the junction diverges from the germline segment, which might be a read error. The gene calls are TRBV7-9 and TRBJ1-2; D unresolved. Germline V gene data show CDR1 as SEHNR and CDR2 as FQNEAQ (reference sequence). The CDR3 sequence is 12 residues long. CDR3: CASTLANYGYTF. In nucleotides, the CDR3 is TGTGCCAGCACCTTAGCCAATTATGGCTACACCTTC.

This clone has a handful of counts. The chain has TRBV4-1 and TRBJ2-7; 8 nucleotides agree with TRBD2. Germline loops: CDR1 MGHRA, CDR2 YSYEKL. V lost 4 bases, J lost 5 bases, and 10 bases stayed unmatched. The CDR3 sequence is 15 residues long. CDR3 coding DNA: TGCGCCAGCAGCCTGAAGGGGTTTAGCGGGGACGAGCAGTACTTC. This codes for CASSLKGFSGDEQYF.

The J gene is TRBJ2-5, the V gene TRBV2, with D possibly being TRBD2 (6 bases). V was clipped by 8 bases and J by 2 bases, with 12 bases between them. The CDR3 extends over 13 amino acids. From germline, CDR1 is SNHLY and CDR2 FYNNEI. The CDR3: CASHTGTQETQYF. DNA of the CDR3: TGTGCCAGCCATACCGGGACTCAAGAGACCCAGTACTTC.

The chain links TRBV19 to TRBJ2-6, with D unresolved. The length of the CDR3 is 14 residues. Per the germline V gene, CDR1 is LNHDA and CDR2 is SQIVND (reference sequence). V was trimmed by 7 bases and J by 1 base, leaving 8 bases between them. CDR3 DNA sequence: TGTGCCAGTACCTCCCGGTCTGGGGCCAACGTCCTGACTTTC. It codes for CASTSRSGANVLTF.

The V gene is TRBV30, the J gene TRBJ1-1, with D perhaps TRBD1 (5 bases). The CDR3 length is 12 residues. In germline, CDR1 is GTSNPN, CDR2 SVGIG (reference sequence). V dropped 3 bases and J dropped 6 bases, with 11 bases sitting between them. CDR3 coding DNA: TGTGCCTGGAGAGCCCCCAGGGCTGAAGCTTTCTTT. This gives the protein CAWRAPRAEAFF.

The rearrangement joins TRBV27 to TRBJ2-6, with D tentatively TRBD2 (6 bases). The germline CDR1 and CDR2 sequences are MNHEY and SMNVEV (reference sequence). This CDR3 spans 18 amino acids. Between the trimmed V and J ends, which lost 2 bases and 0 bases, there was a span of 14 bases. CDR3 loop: CASSLGWEVPSGANVLTF. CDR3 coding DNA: TGTGCCAGCAGTTTAGGATGGGAGGTCCCCTCTGGGGCCAACGTCCTGACTTTC. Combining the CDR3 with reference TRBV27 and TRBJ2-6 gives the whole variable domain EAQVTQNPRYLITVTGKKLTVTCSQNMNHEYMSWYRQDPGLGLRQIYYSMNVEVTDKGDVPEGYKVSRKEKRNFPLILESPSPNQTSLYFCASSLGWEVPSGANVLTFGAGSRLTVL.

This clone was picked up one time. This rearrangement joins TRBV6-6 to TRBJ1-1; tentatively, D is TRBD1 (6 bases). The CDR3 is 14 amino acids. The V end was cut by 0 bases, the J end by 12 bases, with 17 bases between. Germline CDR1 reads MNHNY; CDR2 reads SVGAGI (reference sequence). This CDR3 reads CASSYSTGGRGTFF. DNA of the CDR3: TGTGCCAGCAGTTACTCGACTGGGGGGCGGGGGACTTTCTTT.

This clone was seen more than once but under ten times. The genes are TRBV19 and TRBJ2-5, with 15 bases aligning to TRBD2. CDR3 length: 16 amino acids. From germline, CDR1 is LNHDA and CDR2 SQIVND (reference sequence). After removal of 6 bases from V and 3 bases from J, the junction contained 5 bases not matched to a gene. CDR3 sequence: CASSRTSGGGKETQYF. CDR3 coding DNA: TGTGCCAGTAGCCGGACTAGCGGGGGGGGTAAAGAGACCCAGTACTTC. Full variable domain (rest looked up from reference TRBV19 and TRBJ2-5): DGGITQSPKYLFRKEGQNVTLSCEQNLNHDAMYWYRQDPGQGLRLIYYSQIVNDFQKGDIAEGYSVSREKKESFPLTVTSAQKNPTAFYLCASSRTSGGGKETQYFGPGTRLLVL.

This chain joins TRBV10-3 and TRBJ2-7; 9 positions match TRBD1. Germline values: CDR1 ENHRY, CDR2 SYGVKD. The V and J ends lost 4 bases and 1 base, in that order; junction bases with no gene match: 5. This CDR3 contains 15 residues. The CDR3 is CAISAGTGISYEQYV. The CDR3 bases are TGTGCCATCAGTGCCGGGACAGGGATTTCCTACGAGCAGTACGTC.

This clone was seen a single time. The CDR3 loop reads CASSSPAVGNNEQFF. The CDR3 nucleotides are TGTGCCAGCAGCTCGCCAGCGGTAGGAAACAATGAGCAGTTCTTC. V usage is TRBV5-4 and J usage is TRBJ2-1; tentative D call: TRBD2 (5 bases). Germline CDR1 and CDR2: SGHNT and YYREEE (reference sequence). V was shortened by 3 bases and J by 5 bases, with 15 bases between the two germline ends. The CDR3 spans 15 residues. Drawing the rest from reference TRBV5-4 and TRBJ2-1, the complete variable domain is ETGVTQSPTHLIKTRGQQVTLRCSSQSGHNTVSWYQQALGQGPQFIFQYYREEENGRGNFPPRFSGLQFPNYSSELNVNALELDDSALYLCASSSPAVGNNEQFFGPGTRLTVL.

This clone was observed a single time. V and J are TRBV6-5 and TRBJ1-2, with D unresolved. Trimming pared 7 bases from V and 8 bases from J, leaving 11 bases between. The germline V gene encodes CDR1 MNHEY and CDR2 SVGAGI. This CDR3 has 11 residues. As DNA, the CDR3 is TGTGCCAGCAAGGCAGCGCTAGGCTACACCTTC. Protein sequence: CASKAALGYTF.

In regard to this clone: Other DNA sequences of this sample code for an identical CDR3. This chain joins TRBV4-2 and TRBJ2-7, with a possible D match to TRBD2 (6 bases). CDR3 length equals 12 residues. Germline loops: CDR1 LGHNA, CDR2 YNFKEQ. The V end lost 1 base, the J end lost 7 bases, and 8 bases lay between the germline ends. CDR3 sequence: CASSQAGREQYF. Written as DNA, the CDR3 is TGTGCCAGCAGCCAAGCCGGGAGAGAGCAGTACTTC.

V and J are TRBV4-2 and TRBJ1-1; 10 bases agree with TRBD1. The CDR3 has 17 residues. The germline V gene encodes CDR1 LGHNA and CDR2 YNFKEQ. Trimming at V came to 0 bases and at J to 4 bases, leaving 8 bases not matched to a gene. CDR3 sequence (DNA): TGTGCCAGCAGCCAAGATGGGGGGGACAGGGGTACCACTGAAGCTTTCTTT. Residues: CASSQDGGDRGTTEAFF.

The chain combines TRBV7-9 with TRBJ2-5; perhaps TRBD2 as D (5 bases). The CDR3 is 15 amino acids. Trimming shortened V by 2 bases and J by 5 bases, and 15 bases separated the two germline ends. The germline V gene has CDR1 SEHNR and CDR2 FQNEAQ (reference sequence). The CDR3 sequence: CASSLSPSPGETQYF. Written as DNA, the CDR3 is TGTGCCAGCAGCTTATCCCCCTCACCGGGGGAGACCCAGTACTTC.

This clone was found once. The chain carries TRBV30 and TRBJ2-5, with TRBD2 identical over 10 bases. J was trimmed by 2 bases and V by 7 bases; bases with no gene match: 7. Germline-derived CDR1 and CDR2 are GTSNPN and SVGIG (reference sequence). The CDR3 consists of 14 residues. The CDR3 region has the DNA TGTGCCTCAGAGACTAGCGGGTTACAAGAGACCCAGTACTTC. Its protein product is CASETSGLQETQYF.

This CDR3 is CSASLGLLADTQYF. DNA of the CDR3: TGCAGTGCTAGTCTGGGACTACTGGCAGATACGCAGTATTTT. V is TRBV20-1 and J is TRBJ2-3; TRBD2 aligns across 7 bases. Germline CDR1 is DFQATT and CDR2 is SNEGSKA (reference sequence). The CDR3 consists of 14 residues. With V trimmed by 3 bases and J by 4 bases, 7 bases remained unmatched.